The 32 T cell receptor beta chains reported below all come from one sample, sequenced in a study of OX40 agonist ivuxolimab in advanced cancers. Here immunoSEQ multiplex PCR was the method, and the copy in TCRdb shows in-frame clones only, minus some. The table lists over 50,000 clones, around 90% of them singletons. The sample in question was CD4+ or CD8+ T cells sorted from blood, obtained in a trial of the OX40 agonist ivuxolimab. These receptors were collected from an adult with an advanced solid tumor such as melanoma, head and neck, liver or kidney cancer.

The sample holds one count of this clone. V gene TRBV5-6 combines with J gene TRBJ1-2, with TRBD1 identical over 8 bases. Germline values: CDR1 SGHDT, CDR2 YYEEEE. V gave up 2 bases and J gave up 3 bases; unmatched junction bases: 3. The CDR3 spans 14 residues. The CDR3 reads CASSFLDRDYGYTF. The CDR3 region has the DNA TGTGCCAGCAGCTTCCTGGACAGGGACTATGGCTACACCTTC.

The V call is TRBV14, the J call TRBJ1-3; maybe TRBD1 (6 bases). The CDR3 loop spans 16 amino acids. Germline V lookup: CDR1 SGHDN, CDR2 FVKESK. V was pared by 5 bases and J by 2 bases, with 16 bases between. CDR3 sequence (DNA): TGTGCCAGCAGCTCCCAGGGGCCGCGGACTGGAAACACCATATATTTT. Protein product: CASSSQGPRTGNTIYF.

The chain uses TRBV7-8 and TRBJ2-7, with 8 bases fitting TRBD1. CDR3 size: 14 residues. Per germline, CDR1 SGHVS and CDR2 FQNEAQ. The trim removed 6 bases at V and 0 bases at J, leaving 4 bases unmatched. CDR3 in DNA: TGTGCCAGCAGATACGGGACAGGCTCCTACGAGCAGTACTTC. Encoded protein: CASRYGTGSYEQYF.

V usage is TRBV5-1 and J usage is TRBJ1-2, with 10 bases matching TRBD1. This CDR3 contains 13 residues. Looked up from germline, CDR1 is SGHRS and CDR2 is YFSETQ. The V and J ends lost 4 bases and 8 bases, in that order; junction bases with no gene match: 5. The CDR3 spells CASSAGQGTGYTF. DNA for the CDR3: TGCGCCAGCAGCGCGGGACAGGGGACCGGCTACACCTTC.

V usage is TRBV7-8 and J usage is TRBJ1-3; 11 nucleotides agree with TRBD1. Germline V gives CDR1 SGHVS, CDR2 FQNEAQ. The trim removed 0 bases at V and 4 bases at J, leaving 8 bases unmatched. The CDR3 spans 18 residues. In DNA form, the CDR3 reads TGTGCCAGCAGCTTAGCGCGGACAGGGGGCGCGGGCGGAAACACCATATATTTT. Translated: CASSLARTGGAGGNTIYF.

The chain carries TRBV28 and TRBJ2-3; no definite D call. The CDR3 length is 13 residues. V dropped 4 bases and J dropped 0 bases, with 5 bases sitting between them. Germline assignment: CDR1 MDHEN and CDR2 SYDVKM. CDR3: CASSSGSTDTQYF. The CDR3, as DNA: TGTGCCAGCAGTTCCGGTAGCACAGATACGCAGTATTTT.

This chain joins TRBV7-2 and TRBJ2-2; TRBD2 is a possible D gene (5 bases). Germline CDR1 is SGHTA and CDR2 is FQGNSA. The CDR3 covers 14 residues. V was pared by 3 bases and J by 6 bases, with 11 bases between. In DNA, the CDR3 is TGTGCCAGCAGCTTGATACGGGATCCCGGGGAGCTGTTTTTT. Its protein is CASSLIRDPGELFF. The full variable domain, with the rest looked up from reference TRBV7-2 and TRBJ2-2, is GAGVSQSPSNKVTEKGKDVELRCDPISGHTALYWYRQSLGQGLEFLIYFQGNSAPDKSGLPSDRFSAERTGGSVSTLTIQRTQQEDSAVYLCASSLIRDPGELFFGEGSRLTVL.

The chain links TRBV11-2 to TRBJ2-1; D might be TRBD2 (5 bases). The V gene lost 2 bases and the J gene lost 0 bases, with 8 bases spanning the gap. This CDR3 comprises 15 residues. The germline CDR1 and CDR2 sequences are SGHAT and FQNNGV. In DNA, the CDR3 is TGTGCCAGCAGCTTACTACGGGGCTCCTACAATGAGCAGTTCTTC. It encodes CASSLLRGSYNEQFF.

The gene calls are TRBV28 and TRBJ1-2, with D possibly TRBD1 on 5 matching bases. Germline CDR1 MDHEN, CDR2 SYDVKM. This CDR3 has 14 residues. Trimming removed 2 bases at V and 1 base at J, with 8 bases between. The CDR3 coding sequence is TGTGCCAGCAGTTTAGCGACAGATAACTATGGCTACACCTTC. Its protein is CASSLATDNYGYTF.

The chain is built from TRBV19 and TRBJ1-5, with D perhaps TRBD1 (5 bases). The CDR3 consists of 14 residues. The V and J ends lost 5 bases and 7 bases respectively, with 15 bases between them. Germline CDR1 and CDR2: LNHDA and SQIVND (reference sequence). The CDR3 here is CASSSSGNWQPQHF. CDR3 coding DNA: TGTGCCAGTAGTTCCTCAGGGAATTGGCAGCCCCAGCATTTT.

The chain uses TRBV5-6 and TRBJ2-7, with D possibly matching TRBD2 (6 bases). CDR1 is SGHDT and CDR2 is YYEEEE in the germline V gene. Trimming took 0 bases from V and 6 from J, leaving 7 bases between them. The CDR3 length is 12 residues. The CDR3 DNA reads TGTGCCAGCAGCTTGGCTAGCGCCGAGCAGTACTTC. Translation: CASSLASAEQYF.

The sample holds a few counts of this clone. The V gene is TRBV27, the J gene TRBJ1-1; no firm D call. V lost 0 bases, J lost 2 bases, and 16 bases lay in between. The CDR3 is 17 amino acids. Looked up from germline, CDR1 is MNHEY and CDR2 is SMNVEV (reference sequence). CDR3 sequence (DNA): TGTGCCAGCAGTTTATCGCCAGTCTTACGGGTCAACACTGAAGCTTTCTTT. Protein product: CASSLSPVLRVNTEAFF.

The chain combines TRBV19 with TRBJ2-1; 9 nucleotides line up with TRBD1. The CDR3 has 17 residues. The trim removed 0 bases at V and 2 bases at J, leaving 5 bases unmatched. Germline values: CDR1 LNHDA, CDR2 SQIVND (reference sequence). CDR3 residues: CASSIDPNRGPYNEQFF. In DNA form, the CDR3 reads TGTGCCAGTAGTATAGACCCGAACAGGGGGCCCTACAATGAGCAGTTCTTC.

This chain joins TRBV7-9 and TRBJ1-1, with D uncertain. V gave up 0 bases and J gave up 1 base, with 6 bases separating them. The germline gives CDR1 SEHNR, CDR2 FQNEAQ (reference sequence). The CDR3 totals 14 residues. The CDR3 coding sequence is TGTGCCAGCAGCTTAGCGCCAGAGAACACTGAAGCTTTCTTT. It is translated as CASSLAPENTEAFF.

The chain is built from TRBV2 and TRBJ2-5; D call uncertain. CDR1 and CDR2 (germline): SNHLY, FYNNEI. Trimming removed 3 bases from V and 5 bases from J, with 7 bases in between. This CDR3 is 12 amino acids long. The CDR3 protein is CASSEGRETQYF. CDR3 nucleotides: TGTGCCAGCAGTGAGGGTCGGGAGACCCAGTACTTC.

The chain has TRBV20-1 and TRBJ1-1; D gene unclear. The CDR3 is 11 residues long. V was trimmed by 6 bases and J by 6 bases, leaving 11 bases between them. Germline V gene data show CDR1 as DFQATT and CDR2 as SNEGSKA (reference sequence). The CDR3 protein is CSAPQKAEAFF. CDR3 coding DNA: TGCAGTGCCCCACAGAAGGCTGAAGCTTTCTTT.

This sequence joins TRBV9 and TRBJ2-3; tentative D call: TRBD2 (7 bases). Germline CDR1 is SGDLS and CDR2 is YYNGEE. The ends were cut back, 0 bases at V and 2 bases at J, with 16 bases in the middle. This CDR3 is 17 amino acids long. Here the CDR3 reads CASSVDGAGASTDTQYF. The CDR3 coding sequence is TGTGCCAGCAGCGTAGACGGCGCGGGGGCGTCCACAGATACGCAGTATTTT.

The chain has TRBV6-5 and TRBJ1-2; the D gene is possibly TRBD1 (5 bases). Between the trimmed V and J ends, which lost 5 bases and 4 bases, there was a span of 11 bases. CDR1 is MNHEY and CDR2 is SVGAGI in the germline V gene. CDR3 length: 13 amino acids. The CDR3: CASSNQGSYGYTF. The CDR3 nucleotides are TGTGCCAGCAGTAATCAGGGAAGCTATGGCTACACCTTC.

This clone was detected only once. As DNA, the CDR3 is TGCGCCAGCAGCTTGGAATTAGGCGGGGAGCTGTTTTTT. Translated, it gives CASSLELGGELFF. This chain joins TRBV5-1 and TRBJ2-2; D ambiguous. The germline V gene encodes CDR1 SGHRS and CDR2 YFSETQ. There are 13 residues in the CDR3. Trimming cost V 0 bases and J 7 bases, with 7 bases left between them. Full variable domain (rest looked up from reference TRBV5-1 and TRBJ2-2): KAGVTQTPRYLIKTRGQQVTLSCSPISGHRSVSWYQQTPGQGLQFLFEYFSETQRNKGNFPGRFSGRQFSNSRSEMNVSTLELGDSALYLCASSLELGGELFFGEGSRLTVL.

This sequence joins TRBV19 and TRBJ2-1, with D perhaps matching TRBD2 (5 bases). This CDR3 comprises 16 residues. V was clipped by 0 bases and J by 4 bases, with 13 bases between them. Per the germline V gene, CDR1 is LNHDA and CDR2 is SQIVND (reference sequence). The DNA for the CDR3 is TGTGCCAGTAGTATAGACGCGGGTCCACCTTACAATGAGCAGTTCTTC. As protein: CASSIDAGPPYNEQFF.

V gene TRBV21-1 combines with J gene TRBJ1-1. TRBV21-1 is a known pseudogene. The CDR3 is 19 residues long. The CDR3 loop is CASSKRKGSRGLMNTEAFF. The CDR3 bases are TGTGCCAGCAGCAAAAGGAAAGGAAGCAGGGGACTAATGAACACTGAAGCTTTCTTT.

V gene TRBV11-2 combines with J gene TRBJ1-2; D gene ambiguous. The V gene's germline CDR1 is SGHAT and CDR2 FQNNGV. The germline V and J ends were trimmed by 0 bases and 6 bases, with 14 bases remaining between them. The CDR3 spans 15 residues. Here the CDR3 reads CASSLDRVGYDGYTF. In DNA form, the CDR3 reads TGTGCCAGCAGCTTAGATCGGGTTGGGTACGATGGCTACACCTTC.

The chain uses TRBV7-6 and TRBJ2-3, with 11 bases identical to TRBD2. V dropped 5 bases and J dropped 9; count of bases not matched to a gene: 13. The CDR3 spans 16 residues. Per germline, CDR1 SGHVS and CDR2 FNYEAQ. The CDR3 DNA is TGTGCCAGCAGCCCCAGCTTTAGCGGGGGGGAAGGGACGCAGTATTTT. This encodes CASSPSFSGGEGTQYF.

V gene TRBV10-3 combines with J gene TRBJ2-1; no definite D call. The V and J ends lost 10 bases and 9 bases respectively, with 19 bases between them. Per germline, CDR1 ENHRY and CDR2 SYGVKD. CDR3 size: 13 residues. The CDR3 is CATVKGEASEQFF. CDR3 sequence (DNA): TGTGCCACCGTTAAGGGTGAGGCAAGTGAGCAGTTCTTC.

V and J are TRBV28 and TRBJ2-6; 7 positions match TRBD1. CDR1 is MDHEN, CDR2 SYDVKM, per germline. V was clipped by 5 bases and J by 4 bases; unmatched bases: 5. This CDR3 has 15 amino acids. The CDR3, as DNA: TGTGCCAGCAGTAGCACAGGGGTAGGGGCCAACGTCCTGACTTTC. It specifies CASSSTGVGANVLTF.

This clone has a single count. The CDR3 region has the DNA TGTGCCAGCAGCATTCAAGGGAATCAGCCCCAGCATTTT. Translating gives CASSIQGNQPQHF. The gene calls are TRBV5-8 and TRBJ1-5; no firm D call. This CDR3 comprises 13 residues. V was clipped by 4 bases and J by 4 bases, with 9 bases between them. Germline loops: CDR1 SGHTS, CDR2 YDEGEE.

This chain joins TRBV7-9 and TRBJ2-1; 10 positions match TRBD2. Germline assignment: CDR1 SEHNR and CDR2 FQNEAQ (reference sequence). The CDR3 length is 15 residues. V was clipped by 3 bases and J by 8 bases; unmatched bases: 7. The CDR3 region is CASSLGLAGVDEQFF. DNA for the CDR3: TGTGCCAGCAGCTTGGGGCTAGCGGGAGTCGATGAGCAGTTCTTC.

The chain combines TRBV6-5 with TRBJ2-7; 11 bases are a match to TRBD2. The J segment lost 3 bases and the V segment lost 5 bases, leaving 3 bases of the junction unmatched. CDR1 is MNHEY and CDR2 is SVGAGI in the germline V gene. The CDR3 is 14 amino acids. The CDR3 coding sequence is TGTGCCAGCAGTAGACTAGCGGGAAGCTACGAGCAGTACTTC. Translation gives CASSRLAGSYEQYF.

J is TRBJ1-1 and V is TRBV2; TRBD1 is a possible D gene (6 bases). This CDR3 region has 14 residues. The germline V gene has CDR1 SNHLY and CDR2 FYNNEI. Trimming cost V 6 bases and J 4 bases, with 15 bases left between them. CDR3 sequence: CASRSDRVVTEAFF. The CDR3 nucleotides read TGTGCCAGCAGATCGGACAGAGTAGTCACTGAAGCTTTCTTT.

Only one count was recorded for this clone. The V gene is TRBV11-3, the J gene TRBJ1-5; D is unresolved. This CDR3 spans 12 amino acids. Germline CDR1 is SGHNT and CDR2 is YENEEA. V was shortened by 7 bases and J by 5 bases, with 9 bases between the two germline ends. The CDR3 DNA reads as TGTGCCAGCATCCTAGGACATCAGCCCCAGCATTTT. It is translated as CASILGHQPQHF. The full variable domain, rest sourced from reference TRBV11-3 and TRBJ1-5, is EAGVVQSPRYKIIEKKQPVAFWCNPISGHNTLYWYLQNLGQGPELLIRYENEEAVDDSQLPKDRFSAERLKGVDSTLKIQPAELGDSAVYLCASILGHQPQHFGDGTRLSIL.

Concerning this clone itself: The same CDR3 arises from other DNA sequences in this sample as well. CDR3 nucleotides: TGTGCCAGCAGCTTGGGAGGGAACACTGAAGCTTTCTTT. It is translated as CASSLGGNTEAFF. The chain recombines TRBV5-6 with TRBJ1-1; no definite D call. The V end lost 0 bases, the J end lost 1 base, and 4 bases lay between the germline ends. The CDR3 is 13 amino acids. The germline CDR1 and CDR2 sequences are SGHDT and YYEEEE.

The CDR3 DNA reads as TGTGCCAGCAGCTTAATAGGGGATACCTACAATGAGCAGTTCTTC. Encoded protein: CASSLIGDTYNEQFF. The V call is TRBV11-2, the J call TRBJ2-1, with D perhaps matching TRBD1 (5 bases). V lost 2 bases to trimming and J lost 2 bases, with 10 bases between them. The CDR3 has 15 residues. Germline CDR1 reads SGHAT; CDR2 reads FQNNGV.